This T cell receptor beta chain was recorded in a study of Graves' ophthalmopathy and Graves' hyperthyroidism. If no ophthalmopathy appeared within 18 months of follow-up, hyperthyroidism was termed stable. Beta-chain TCR CDR3 regions were amplified from RNA transcripts. First-round RT-PCR employed HTBI primers, with a second-round multiplex PCR after it. In TCRdb, the multiplex PCR reads were re-called with MiXCR into one record per CDR3 protein. The sample consists of hundreds of thousands of distinct CDR3 sequences, 22% of them appearing once. Deletions cut 5 bases from V and 7 bases from J, with 18 bases between. The CDR3 has 14 amino acids. This clonotype was observed many times.

The chain combines TRBV12-3 or TRBV12-4 with TRBJ2-7; D may be TRBD1 (6 bases). The material sequenced was peripheral blood. The receptor was isolated from a woman aged 18-29 years with stable Graves' hyperthyroidism. Some clones in this sample may be carry-over from other donors' samples. CDR3 residues: CASSRRDTVGEQYF. CDR3 sequence (DNA): TGTGCCAGCAGTCGCCGGGACACGGTGGGGGAGCAGTACTTC.